These 12 T cell receptor beta chains were sequenced from one sample in a study of cytomegalovirus exposure and HLA in healthy donors. The PCR employed 60 Vbeta primers together with 13 Jbeta primers. Only in-frame clones appear in the TCRdb table, and some are missing; sequencing was by immunoSEQ multiplex PCR. The repertoire consists of 110,000 or so clones, with 73% occurring once and the leading ten covering around 7.7%. Sequences were obtained from PBMCs. These receptors originate from a man in his forties in good health and CMV-seronegative.

The chain couples TRBV5-6 to TRBJ2-7, with TRBD1 identical over 7 bases. The CDR3 loop spans 16 amino acids. Germline loops: CDR1 SGHDT, CDR2 YYEEEE. V was pared by 1 base and J by 5 bases, with 12 bases of the junction left unmatched. The DNA of the CDR3 is TGTGCCAGCAGCTTGAGTTTTTCACAGGGGAGCCACGAGCAGTACTTC. Translating gives CASSLSFSQGSHEQYF.

The sample holds one count of this clone. This chain links TRBV6-5 with TRBJ1-1; no reliable D call. Trimming removed 6 bases from V and 1 base from J, with 15 bases in between. The CDR3 has 15 amino acids. Germline V gene lookup returns CDR1 MNHEY and CDR2 SVGAGI. CDR3 in amino acids: CASSRSGIQNTEAFF. The CDR3 coding sequence is TGTGCCAGCAGCCGCAGCGGCATACAGAACACTGAAGCTTTCTTT.

This clone came up once. The V gene is TRBV10-3, the J gene TRBJ1-1, with D perhaps TRBD1 (6 bases). The V and J ends lost 2 bases and 3 bases respectively, with 28 bases between them. The CDR3 extends over 20 amino acids. Germline V gives CDR1 ENHRY, CDR2 SYGVKD. Here the CDR3 reads CAISEANVRTERKKYTEAFF. The CDR3 DNA reads TGTGCCATCAGTGAGGCCAACGTTCGGACAGAGCGAAAGAAATACACTGAAGCTTTCTTT.

The J gene is TRBJ2-1, the V gene TRBV27; 12 bases align to TRBD1. Germline-derived CDR1 and CDR2 are MNHEY and SMNVEV (reference sequence). Unmatched junction bases numbered 10, after V lost 6 bases and J lost 7 bases. CDR3 size: 16 residues. CDR3 coding DNA: TGTGCCAGCAGCCGCGGGACAGGGGGCTTGGGGAATGAGCAGTTCTTC. Amino acid sequence: CASSRGTGGLGNEQFF.

V gene TRBV7-2 combines with J gene TRBJ2-5; 7 bases map to TRBD2. The CDR3 covers 15 residues. V shed 7 bases and J 1 base; nucleotides not matched to a gene: 9. CDR1 is SGHTA, CDR2 FQGNSA, per germline. This CDR3 reads CASIPDGRSQETQYF. The CDR3 DNA reads as TGTGCCAGCATCCCAGACGGGAGGTCCCAAGAGACCCAGTACTTC.

This clone was seen a handful of times. The rearrangement joins TRBV2 to TRBJ1-5; 9 bases fit TRBD1. CDR3 length: 16 residues. The junction had 13 bases not matched to a gene; V was cut back by 7 bases and J by 6 bases. In germline, CDR1 is SNHLY, CDR2 FYNNEI. The CDR3 DNA reads as TGTGCCAGCAATGGAATAGTACAGGGGGCCGGTCAGCCCCAGCATTTT. This gives the protein CASNGIVQGAGQPQHF.

The chain recombines TRBV5-1 with TRBJ1-4, with D perhaps matching TRBD1 (5 bases). The V gene lost 4 bases and the J gene lost 3 bases, with 13 bases spanning the gap. This CDR3 comprises 15 residues. Germline lookup yields CDR1 SGHRS and CDR2 YFSETQ. For the CDR3, the DNA is TGCGCCAGCAGCACGGGGGGAACACCTAATGAAAAACTGTTTTTT. Protein sequence: CASSTGGTPNEKLFF. Drawing the rest from reference TRBV5-1 and TRBJ1-4, the complete variable domain is KAGVTQTPRYLIKTRGQQVTLSCSPISGHRSVSWYQQTPGQGLQFLFEYFSETQRNKGNFPGRFSGRQFSNSRSEMNVSTLELGDSALYLCASSTGGTPNEKLFFGSGTQLSVL.

The CDR3: CASSMPVWNTEAFF. The CDR3 nucleotides are TGTGCCAGTAGTATGCCGGTGTGGAACACTGAAGCTTTCTTT. V usage is TRBV19 and J usage is TRBJ1-1; D not resolved. The CDR3 is 14 residues long. With 3 bases removed from V and 1 base from J, the gap between germline ends came to 9 bases. Germline V gene data show CDR1 as LNHDA and CDR2 as SQIVND (reference sequence).

This chain uses TRBV11-3 with TRBJ2-1; 8 nucleotides match TRBD2. Trimming removed 5 bases from V and 9 bases from J; junction bases left unmatched: 15. Per the germline V gene, CDR1 is SGHNT and CDR2 is YENEEA. The CDR3 is 16 amino acids. The CDR3 nucleotides read TGTGCCAGCAGCCCCCGTCCCCCGGGGGGGCCCTCTGAGCAGTTCTTC. It encodes CASSPRPPGGPSEQFF.

The chain uses TRBV19 and TRBJ1-6, with 9 bases matching TRBD1. The germline V gene has CDR1 LNHDA and CDR2 SQIVND (reference sequence). V dropped 2 bases and J dropped 9; count of bases not matched to a gene: 8. The CDR3 consists of 16 residues. The CDR3, as DNA: TGTGCCAGTAGTATACCGCTTACAGGGGGCACTTCACCCCTCCACTTT. It specifies CASSIPLTGGTSPLHF.

The chain links TRBV10-2 to TRBJ1-3; D is undetermined. V lost 3 bases, J lost 3 bases, and 9 bases lay in between. The germline gives CDR1 WSHSY, CDR2 SAAADI. The length of the CDR3 is 14 residues. CDR3 nucleotides: TGCGCCAGCAGTGAAGGCGGAAATGGAAACACCATATATTTT. Translation gives CASSEGGNGNTIYF.

The chain is built from TRBV10-3 and TRBJ2-4; D might be TRBD2 (7 bases). V lost 4 bases and J 7 bases, leaving 14 bases between the germline ends. The CDR3 extends over 14 amino acids. The germline V gene encodes CDR1 ENHRY and CDR2 SYGVKD. The CDR3 coding sequence is TGTGCCATCAGTGGTGGGGGGGGGCGTAACATTCAGTACTTC. This codes for CAISGGGGRNIQYF.